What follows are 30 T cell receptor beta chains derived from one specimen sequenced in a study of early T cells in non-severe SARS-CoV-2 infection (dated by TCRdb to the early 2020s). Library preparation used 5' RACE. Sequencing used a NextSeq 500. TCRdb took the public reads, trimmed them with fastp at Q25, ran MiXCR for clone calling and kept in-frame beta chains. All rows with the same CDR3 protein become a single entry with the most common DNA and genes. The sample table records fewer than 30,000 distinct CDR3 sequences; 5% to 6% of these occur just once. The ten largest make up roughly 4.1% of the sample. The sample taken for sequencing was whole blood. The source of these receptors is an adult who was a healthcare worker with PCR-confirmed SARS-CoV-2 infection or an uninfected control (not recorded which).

This chain's CDR3 is CASRTSGRGPYNEQFF. CDR3 DNA: TGTGCCAGTCGGACTAGCGGGAGGGGTCCCTACAATGAGCAGTTCTTC. The chain uses TRBV19 and TRBJ2-1, with TRBD2 identical over 15 bases. Germline CDR1 LNHDA, CDR2 SQIVND (reference sequence). Germline trimming cut 8 bases from V and 2 bases from J; bases unmatched to any gene: 4. CDR3 length: 16 amino acids.

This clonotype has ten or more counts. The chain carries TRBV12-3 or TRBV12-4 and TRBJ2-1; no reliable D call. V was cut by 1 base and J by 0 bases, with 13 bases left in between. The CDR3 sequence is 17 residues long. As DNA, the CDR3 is TGTGCCAGCAGTTTAGGTGGTAGCCTGAGCTCCTACAATGAGCAGTTCTTC. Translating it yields CASSLGGSLSSYNEQFF.

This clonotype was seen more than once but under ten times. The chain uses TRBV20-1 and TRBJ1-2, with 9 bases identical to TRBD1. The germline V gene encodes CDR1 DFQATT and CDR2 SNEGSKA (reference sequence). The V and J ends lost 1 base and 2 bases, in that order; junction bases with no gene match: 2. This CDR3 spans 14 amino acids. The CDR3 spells CSARVGTGNYGYTF. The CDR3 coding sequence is TGCAGTGCTAGAGTAGGGACAGGGAACTATGGCTACACCTTC.

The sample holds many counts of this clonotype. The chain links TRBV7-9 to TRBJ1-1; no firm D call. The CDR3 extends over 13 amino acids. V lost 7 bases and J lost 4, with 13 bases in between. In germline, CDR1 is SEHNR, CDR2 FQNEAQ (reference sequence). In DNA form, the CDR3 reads TGTGCCAGCAAGACTCGAGAGTTCACTGAAGCTTTCTTT. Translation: CASKTREFTEAFF.

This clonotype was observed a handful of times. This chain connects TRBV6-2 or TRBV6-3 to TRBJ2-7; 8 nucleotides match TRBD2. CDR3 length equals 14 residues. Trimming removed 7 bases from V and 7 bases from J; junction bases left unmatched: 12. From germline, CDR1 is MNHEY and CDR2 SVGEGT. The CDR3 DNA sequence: TGTGCCAGCACCGAAGCGGGAGCCCCGCGGGAGCAGTACTTC. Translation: CASTEAGAPREQYF.

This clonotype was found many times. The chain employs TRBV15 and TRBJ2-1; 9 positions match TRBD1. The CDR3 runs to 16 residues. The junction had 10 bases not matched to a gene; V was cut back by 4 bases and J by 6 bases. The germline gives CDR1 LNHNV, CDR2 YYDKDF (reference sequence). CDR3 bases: TGTGCCACCAGCAAGACAGGGACAGGGCTGTCCAATGAGCAGTTCTTC. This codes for CATSKTGTGLSNEQFF.

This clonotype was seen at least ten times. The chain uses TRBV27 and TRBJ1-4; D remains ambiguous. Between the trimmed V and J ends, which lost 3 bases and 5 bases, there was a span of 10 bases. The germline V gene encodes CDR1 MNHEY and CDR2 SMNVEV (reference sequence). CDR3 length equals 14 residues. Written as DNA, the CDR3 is TGTGCCAGCAGTTTCTCATTGAACAATGAAAAACTGTTTTTT. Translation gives CASSFSLNNEKLFF. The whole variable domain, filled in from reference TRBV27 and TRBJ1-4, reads EAQVTQNPRYLITVTGKKLTVTCSQNMNHEYMSWYRQDPGLGLRQIYYSMNVEVTDKGDVPEGYKVSRKEKRNFPLILESPSPNQTSLYFCASSFSLNNEKLFFGSGTQLSVL.

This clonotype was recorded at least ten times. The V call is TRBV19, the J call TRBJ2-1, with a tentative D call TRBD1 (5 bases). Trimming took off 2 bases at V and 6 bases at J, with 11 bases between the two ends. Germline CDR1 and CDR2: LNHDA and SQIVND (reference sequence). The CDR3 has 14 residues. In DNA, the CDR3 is TGTGCCAGTAGTATACAGGGCTGGGGCAATGAGCAGTTCTTC. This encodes CASSIQGWGNEQFF.

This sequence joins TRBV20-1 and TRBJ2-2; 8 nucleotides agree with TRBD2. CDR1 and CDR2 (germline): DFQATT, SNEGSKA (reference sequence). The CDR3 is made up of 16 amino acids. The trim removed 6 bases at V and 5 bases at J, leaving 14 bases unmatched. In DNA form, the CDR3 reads TGCAGTGCACCGAGGGGCCTAGCGGGTCTGACCGGGGAGCTGTTTTTT. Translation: CSAPRGLAGLTGELFF.

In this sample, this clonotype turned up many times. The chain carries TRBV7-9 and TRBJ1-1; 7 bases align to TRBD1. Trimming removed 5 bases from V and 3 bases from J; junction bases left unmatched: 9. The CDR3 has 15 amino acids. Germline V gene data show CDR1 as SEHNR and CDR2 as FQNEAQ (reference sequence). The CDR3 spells CASSRGEGAYTEAFF. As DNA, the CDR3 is TGTGCCAGCAGCCGAGGGGAGGGGGCCTACACTGAAGCTTTCTTT.

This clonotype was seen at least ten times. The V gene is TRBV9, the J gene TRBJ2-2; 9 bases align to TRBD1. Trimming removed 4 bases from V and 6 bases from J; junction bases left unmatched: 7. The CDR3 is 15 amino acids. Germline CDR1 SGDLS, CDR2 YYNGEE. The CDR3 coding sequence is TGTGCCAGCAGCATTCGGGGACAGGGTCCCGGGGAGCTGTTTTTT. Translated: CASSIRGQGPGELFF.

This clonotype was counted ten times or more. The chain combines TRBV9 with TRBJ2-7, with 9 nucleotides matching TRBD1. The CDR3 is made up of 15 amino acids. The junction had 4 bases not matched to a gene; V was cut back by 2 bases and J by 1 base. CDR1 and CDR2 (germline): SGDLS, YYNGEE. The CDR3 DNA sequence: TGTGCCAGCAGCGTGAAGGACAGGGGATCCTACGAGCAGTACTTC. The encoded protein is CASSVKDRGSYEQYF. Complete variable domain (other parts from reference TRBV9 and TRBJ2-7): DSGVTQTPKHLITATGQRVTLRCSPRSGDLSVYWYQQSLDQGLQFLIQYYNGEERAKGNILERFSAQQFPDLHSELNLSSLELGDSALYFCASSVKDRGSYEQYFGPGTRLTVT.

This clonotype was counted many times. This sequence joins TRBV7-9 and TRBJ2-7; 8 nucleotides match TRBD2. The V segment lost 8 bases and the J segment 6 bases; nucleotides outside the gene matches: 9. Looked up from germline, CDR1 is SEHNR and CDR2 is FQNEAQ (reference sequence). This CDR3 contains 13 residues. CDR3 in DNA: TGTGCCAGCGTAGGTAGCGGGATATTCGAGCAGTACTTC. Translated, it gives CASVGSGIFEQYF.

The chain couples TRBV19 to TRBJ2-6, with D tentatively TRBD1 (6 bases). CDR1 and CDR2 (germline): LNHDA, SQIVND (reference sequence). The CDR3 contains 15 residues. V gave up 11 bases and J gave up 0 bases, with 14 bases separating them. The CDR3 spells CAGQITSSGANVLTF. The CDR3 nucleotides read TGTGCCGGACAGATTACCTCCTCTGGGGCCAACGTCCTGACTTTC.

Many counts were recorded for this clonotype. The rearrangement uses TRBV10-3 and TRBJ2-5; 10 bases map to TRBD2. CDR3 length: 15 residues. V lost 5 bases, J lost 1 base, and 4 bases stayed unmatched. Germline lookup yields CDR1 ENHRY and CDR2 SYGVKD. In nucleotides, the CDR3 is TGTGCCATCAGTCCGGGACTAGCGCGCCAAGAGACCCAGTACTTC. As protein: CAISPGLARQETQYF.

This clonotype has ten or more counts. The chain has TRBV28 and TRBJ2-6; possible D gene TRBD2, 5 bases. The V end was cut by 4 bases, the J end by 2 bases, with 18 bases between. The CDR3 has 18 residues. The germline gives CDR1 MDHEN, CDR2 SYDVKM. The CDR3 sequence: CASSSLGEKDPGANVLTF. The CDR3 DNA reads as TGTGCCAGCAGTTCCCTGGGAGAAAAGGACCCTGGGGCCAACGTCCTGACTTTC.

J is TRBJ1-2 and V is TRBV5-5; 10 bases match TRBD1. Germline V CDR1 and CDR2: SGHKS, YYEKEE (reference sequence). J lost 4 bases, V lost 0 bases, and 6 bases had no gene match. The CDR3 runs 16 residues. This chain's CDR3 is CASSLVVTGGLYGYTF. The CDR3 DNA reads TGTGCCAGCAGCTTGGTCGTGACAGGGGGCCTCTATGGCTACACCTTC.

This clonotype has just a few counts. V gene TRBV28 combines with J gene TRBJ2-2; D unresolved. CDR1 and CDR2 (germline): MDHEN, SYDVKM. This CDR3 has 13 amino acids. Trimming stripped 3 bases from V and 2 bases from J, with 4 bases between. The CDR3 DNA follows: TGTGCCAGCAGTTTGTTAAACACCGGGGAGCTGTTTTTT. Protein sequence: CASSLLNTGELFF.

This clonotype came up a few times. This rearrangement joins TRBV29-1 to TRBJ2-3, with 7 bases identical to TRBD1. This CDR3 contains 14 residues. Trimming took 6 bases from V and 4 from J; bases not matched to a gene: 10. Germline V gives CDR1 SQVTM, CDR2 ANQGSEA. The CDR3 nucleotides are TGCAGCGTCCCCCAGACAGGGTACGCAGATACGCAGTATTTT. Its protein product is CSVPQTGYADTQYF.

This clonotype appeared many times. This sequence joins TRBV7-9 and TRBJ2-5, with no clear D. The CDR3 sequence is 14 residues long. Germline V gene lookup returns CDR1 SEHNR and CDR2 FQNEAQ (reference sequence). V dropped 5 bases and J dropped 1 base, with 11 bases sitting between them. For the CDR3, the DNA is TGTGCCAGCAGCCAAATTTCCGGCCAAGAGACCCAGTACTTC. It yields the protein CASSQISGQETQYF.

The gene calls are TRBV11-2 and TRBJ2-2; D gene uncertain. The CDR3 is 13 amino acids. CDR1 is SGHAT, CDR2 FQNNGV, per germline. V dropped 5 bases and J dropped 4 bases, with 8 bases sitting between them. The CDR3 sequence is CASSGSGTGELFF. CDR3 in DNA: TGTGCCAGCAGCGGATCCGGCACCGGGGAGCTGTTTTTT.

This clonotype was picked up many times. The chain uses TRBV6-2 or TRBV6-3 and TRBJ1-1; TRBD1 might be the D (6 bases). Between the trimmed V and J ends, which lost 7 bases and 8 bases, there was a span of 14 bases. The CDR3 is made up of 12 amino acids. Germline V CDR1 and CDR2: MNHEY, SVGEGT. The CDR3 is CASNNNRAEAFF. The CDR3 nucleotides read TGTGCCAGCAATAATAACAGGGCCGAAGCTTTCTTT.

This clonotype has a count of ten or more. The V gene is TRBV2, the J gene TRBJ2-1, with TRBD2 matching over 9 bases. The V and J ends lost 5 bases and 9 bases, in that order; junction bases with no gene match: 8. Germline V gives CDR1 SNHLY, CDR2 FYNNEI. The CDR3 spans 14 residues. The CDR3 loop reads CASSTGTSRTEQFF. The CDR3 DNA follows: TGTGCCAGCAGTACTGGGACTAGCAGGACTGAGCAGTTCTTC.

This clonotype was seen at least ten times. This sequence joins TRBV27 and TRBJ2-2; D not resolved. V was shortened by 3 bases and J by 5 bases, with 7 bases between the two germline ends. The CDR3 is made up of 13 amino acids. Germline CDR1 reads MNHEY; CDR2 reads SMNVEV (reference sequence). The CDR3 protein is CASSFYTTGELFF. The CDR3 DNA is TGTGCCAGCAGTTTTTATACTACCGGGGAGCTGTTTTTT.

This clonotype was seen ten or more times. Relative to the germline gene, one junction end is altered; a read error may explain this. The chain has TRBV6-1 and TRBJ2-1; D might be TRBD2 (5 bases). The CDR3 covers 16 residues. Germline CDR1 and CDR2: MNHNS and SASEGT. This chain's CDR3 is CASSEGGGPPYNEQFF. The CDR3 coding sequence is TGTGCCAGCAGCGAAGGAGGCGGGCCTCCCTACAATGAGCAGTTCTTC.

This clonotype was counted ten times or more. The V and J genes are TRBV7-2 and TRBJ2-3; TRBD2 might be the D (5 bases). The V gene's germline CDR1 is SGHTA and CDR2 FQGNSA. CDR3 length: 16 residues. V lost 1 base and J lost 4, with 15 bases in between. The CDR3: CASSLDGPGRPDTQYF. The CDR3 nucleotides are TGTGCCAGCAGCTTAGACGGCCCGGGAAGGCCAGATACGCAGTATTTT.

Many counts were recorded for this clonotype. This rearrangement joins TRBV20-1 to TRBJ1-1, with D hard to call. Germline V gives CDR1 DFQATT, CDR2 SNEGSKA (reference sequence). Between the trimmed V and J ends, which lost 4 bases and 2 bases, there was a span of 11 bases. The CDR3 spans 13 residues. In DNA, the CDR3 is TGCAGTGCTATCGGACTCACAAACACTGAAGCTTTCTTT. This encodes CSAIGLTNTEAFF.

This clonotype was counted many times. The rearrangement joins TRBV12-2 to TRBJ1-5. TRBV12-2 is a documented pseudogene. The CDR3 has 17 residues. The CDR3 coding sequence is TGTGCAAGTCGGCCGAAGTACCCTCCCCCCAGCAATCAGCCCCAGCATTTT. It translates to CASRPKYPPPSNQPQHF.

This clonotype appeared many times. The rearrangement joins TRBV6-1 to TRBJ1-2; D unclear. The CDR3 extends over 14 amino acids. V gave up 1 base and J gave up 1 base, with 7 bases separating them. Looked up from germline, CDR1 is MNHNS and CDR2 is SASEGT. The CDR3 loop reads CASSEVQDNYGYTF. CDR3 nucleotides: TGTGCCAGCAGTGAAGTTCAGGATAACTATGGCTACACCTTC.

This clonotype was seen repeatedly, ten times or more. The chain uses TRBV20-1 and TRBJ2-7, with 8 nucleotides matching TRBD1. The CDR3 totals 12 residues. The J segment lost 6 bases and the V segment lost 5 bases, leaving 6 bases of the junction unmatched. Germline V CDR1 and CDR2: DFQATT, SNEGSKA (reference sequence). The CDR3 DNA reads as TGCAGTGCTTACCTAGGACAGGGCGAGCAGTACTTC. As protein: CSAYLGQGEQYF.